The 14 T cell receptor beta chains given below trace back to one sample, sequenced in a study of T cells in tuberculosis. After thawing and overnight rest, PBMC were stained with GMM-loaded CD1B tetramer, viability dye and anti-CD3 for sorting. CD1B tetramers were loaded with Rhodococcus equi-derived C32 glucose monomycolate. Libraries were prepared by immunoSEQ multiplex PCR; TCRdb keeps only in-frame clonotypes and omits some of them. The sample contains 50,000 to 65,000 clones, over 75% of which appear only once. The specimen sequenced was CD1b-GMM tetramer-negative cells sorted from PBMCs. The receptors here all came from an adult woman with latent tuberculosis.

This clone occurred once. One end of the junction fails to match germline, which may point to a read error. The chain employs TRBV2 and TRBJ2-3; 9 positions match TRBD1. The CDR3 has 15 residues. CDR1 and CDR2 from the germline V gene are SNHLY and FYNNEI. CDR3 bases: TGTGCCAGTAGTGGGACAGGGTTTTTCACAGATACGCAGTATTTT. Translating it yields CASSGTGFFTDTQYF.

The chain recombines TRBV29-1 with TRBJ2-1, with 13 bases aligning to TRBD2. Unmatched junction bases numbered 13, after V lost 7 bases and J lost 10 bases. The CDR3 has 15 residues. The germline gives CDR1 SQVTM, CDR2 ANQGSEA. The CDR3 bases are TGCAGCGCTTCCGCTGGACTAGCGGGAGTTGGAGAGCAGTTCTTC. This translates into CSASAGLAGVGEQFF.

V is TRBV18 and J is TRBJ2-1, with a possible D match to TRBD2 (5 bases). Between the trimmed V and J ends, which lost 2 bases and 0 bases, there was a span of 11 bases. Germline CDR1 and CDR2: KGHSH and LQKENI. CDR3 size: 16 residues. For the CDR3, the DNA is TGTGCCAGCTCACCATGGGTGGGGAGCTCCTACAATGAGCAGTTCTTC. It encodes CASSPWVGSSYNEQFF.

A single count supports this clone. This sequence joins TRBV5-1 and TRBJ1-1; TRBD1 aligns across 7 bases. J was trimmed by 3 bases and V by 1 base; bases with no gene match: 0. The V gene's germline CDR1 is SGHRS and CDR2 YFSETQ. This CDR3 contains 13 residues. CDR3 in DNA: TGCGCCAGCAGCTTGACAGGGGACACTGAAGCTTTCTTT. It yields the protein CASSLTGDTEAFF.

The table lists this clone with a count of one. V gene TRBV19 combines with J gene TRBJ2-7, with 11 bases fitting TRBD2. Losses at the gene ends were 4 bases for V and 0 bases for J; bases not matched to a gene: 8. The CDR3 runs to 17 residues. CDR1 and CDR2 from the germline V gene are LNHDA and SQIVND (reference sequence). The CDR3 sequence is CASSTFSGGEFSYEQYF. CDR3 bases: TGTGCCAGTAGTACCTTTAGCGGGGGGGAATTCTCCTACGAGCAGTACTTC.

V is TRBV7-9 and J is TRBJ1-5; TRBD1 aligns across 7 bases. Germline CDR1 SEHNR, CDR2 FQNEAQ (reference sequence). The ends lost 5 bases at V and 2 bases at J; junction bases unmatched: 6. The CDR3 contains 15 residues. CDR3 coding DNA: TGTGCCAGCAGCAGCTGGCAGGGGGGCAATCAGCCCCAGCATTTT. Translating it yields CASSSWQGGNQPQHF.

The V gene is TRBV2, the J gene TRBJ2-2; 8 bases map to TRBD2. This CDR3 spans 15 amino acids. Trimming took 6 bases from V and 6 from J; bases not matched to a gene: 9. Germline-derived CDR1 and CDR2 are SNHLY and FYNNEI. This CDR3 reads CASRERGYLAGELFF. Here the CDR3 DNA reads TGTGCCAGCAGAGAGCGGGGGTATTTGGCCGGGGAGCTGTTTTTT.

The rearrangement uses TRBV4-1 and TRBJ1-1, with 8 bases matching TRBD1. The ends lost 1 base at V and 5 bases at J; junction bases unmatched: 12. CDR3 size: 17 residues. CDR1 is MGHRA and CDR2 is YSYEKL in the germline V gene. The CDR3 sequence: CASSQGIFSGGRTEAFF. In DNA, the CDR3 is TGCGCCAGCAGCCAAGGAATTTTTTCAGGGGGCCGGACTGAAGCTTTCTTT.

The chain combines TRBV7-2 with TRBJ1-2, with 7 nucleotides matching TRBD1. The CDR3 is 12 residues long. J lost 6 bases, V lost 4 bases, and 2 bases had no gene match. CDR1 is SGHTA, CDR2 FQGNSA, per germline. The chain's CDR3 is CASSYGQDGYTF. CDR3 bases: TGTGCCAGCAGCTATGGACAGGATGGCTACACCTTC.

The sample holds one count of this clone. The chain combines TRBV5-1 with TRBJ1-1; D unresolved. Germline V lookup: CDR1 SGHRS, CDR2 YFSETQ. The CDR3 is 14 amino acids. The germline V and J ends were trimmed by 4 bases and 6 bases, with 16 bases remaining between them. The CDR3 reads CASSVFGETPEAFF. CDR3 DNA: TGCGCCAGCAGCGTCTTCGGAGAAACCCCTGAAGCTTTCTTT.

J is TRBJ1-3 and V is TRBV18; TRBD1 might be the D (6 bases). In germline, CDR1 is KGHSH, CDR2 LQKENI. The CDR3 runs to 15 residues. V lost 3 bases and J 0 bases, leaving 9 bases between the germline ends. CDR3: CASSPDRTSGNTIYF. The CDR3 bases are TGTGCCAGCTCACCCGACAGGACCTCTGGAAACACCATATATTTT.

The V and J genes are TRBV9 and TRBJ2-3, with 11 bases matching TRBD2. This CDR3 spans 15 amino acids. J gave up 5 bases and V 4 bases, and 6 bases lay outside the gene matches. Germline values: CDR1 SGDLS, CDR2 YYNGEE. The CDR3 nucleotides read TGTGCCAGCAGCCAAACTAGCGGGAGCCGAGATACGCAGTATTTT. Encoded protein: CASSQTSGSRDTQYF.

The chain has TRBV7-9 and TRBJ2-3, with TRBD1 as a possible D gene (5 bases). The germline V gene has CDR1 SEHNR and CDR2 FQNEAQ (reference sequence). Trimming removed 4 bases from V and 1 base from J, with 12 bases in between. CDR3 length: 15 amino acids. CDR3 in amino acids: CASSSYETGTDTQYF. The CDR3, as DNA: TGTGCCAGCAGCTCTTACGAGACAGGCACAGATACGCAGTATTTT.

This clone was recorded only once. This chain links TRBV19 with TRBJ2-1; TRBD1 matches at 10 bases. This CDR3 region has 16 residues. Trimming took 6 bases from V and 9 from J; bases not matched to a gene: 14. Germline loops: CDR1 LNHDA, CDR2 SQIVND (reference sequence). The CDR3 nucleotides read TGTGCCAGTAGCCCATTCCGAGACAGGGGGCGCCCTGAGCAGTTCTTC. As protein: CASSPFRDRGRPEQFF.